These T cell receptor beta chains were read from a single sample in a study of CXCR3-negative and CXCR3-positive naive CD8 T cells. With the 5' RACE reads reprocessed, TCRdb shows one record per CDR3 protein and no DNA. Listed are 45,000 or so distinct CDR3 sequences; about 15% falls within the top ten. Sequencing used memory CD8+ T cells from blood. Every receptor here comes from a human donor in good health. Some clones in this sample may be carry-over from other donors' samples. Each CDR3 is given with its conserved first and last residue.

cdr3_aa,v_call,j_call
CASIVTEGNTEAFF,TRBV7-9,TRBJ1-1
CASSPVQGTEAFF,TRBV28,TRBJ1-1
CASSAQGGEQFF,TRBV9,TRBJ2-1
CASSVGTGELFF,TRBV9,TRBJ2-2
CASSSKGDRDSPLHF,TRBV7-9,TRBJ1-6
CASSWDRGSNQPQHF,TRBV12-3/TRBV12-4,TRBJ1-5
CIVEHQKNEQYF,TRBV29-1,TRBJ2-7
CASSWTGTQETQYF,TRBV28,TRBJ2-5
CASSPWAGQDYTF,TRBV18,TRBJ1-2
CASMTGVDTQYF,TRBV6-5,TRBJ2-3
CATSRGGTGYTGELFF,TRBV15,TRBJ2-2
CSALAGVGYEQYF,TRBV20-1,TRBJ2-7
CASSYSADSENTEAFF,TRBV6-6,TRBJ1-1
CASSWDRHEQFF,TRBV11-2,TRBJ2-1
CASSQEGVSNTGELFF,TRBV4-2,TRBJ2-2
CASSLGVVSRYGYTF,TRBV5-6,TRBJ1-2